This T cell receptor beta chain was sequenced for a study of blood T cell repertoires in COVID-19. Overall study context: Both acute and convalescent COVID-19 samples were obtained from the United States, Italy and Spain.

Sequencing was performed with immunoSEQ multiplex PCR; in TCRdb, only in-frame clones are kept and a portion is missing. The table has 150,000 to 200,000 clones, approximately 80% seen once. Participants were aged roughly 18 to 90 years from about two dozen US areas. Allocation to cohorts depended on clinical history reported by the participants. The length of the CDR3 is 14 residues. CDR1 is SGHVS, CDR2 FNYEAQ, per germline. V trimming: 8 bases; J trimming: 1 base; junction bases outside the gene matches: 7. V gene TRBV7-6 combines with J gene TRBJ1-1; 7 positions match TRBD1. This clonotype was sampled from a middle-aged man who had recovered from COVID-19. Source material: PBMCs or T cells enriched from blood (not recorded which). The CDR3 sequence: CASLKGGENTEAFF. CDR3 DNA: TGTGCCAGCCTAAAAGGGGGCGAGAACACTGAAGCTTTCTTT.